The entry that follows covers one TCR beta chain sequence. The count of this clone is one. Its specific antigen is unknown. It has no much larger one-base neighbor in the sample; base qualities were not kept. Healthy HIV-negative adults with no recently reported acute infections or vaccinations were included as donors. Only Caucasian adults living in Nashville, Tennessee, USA were represented among the donors. CD4+ T cells were enriched by magnetic negative selection; naive cells were then positively selected on CD45RA, and the negative fraction formed the memory subset. After blood collection by leukapheresis, PBMCs were isolated using Ficoll-Histopaque density gradient centrifugation and then cryopreserved in the vapor phase of liquid nitrogen. Analytical flow cytometry was used to check the purity and quantity of every magnetically sorted T cell population. Genomic DNA was isolated from every sorted fraction and measured by UV absorbance on a Nanodrop 2000c.

Using the deep immunoSEQ assay, multiplex PCR amplified TCR CDR3 regions from genomic DNA. Extracted genomic DNA from each cell subset was distributed evenly across all wells of several immunoSEQ 96-well plates, and each plate was treated as a replicate. For sorted subsets, each replicate PCR was loaded with around 200 ng genomic DNA, equivalent to 30,000 to 35,000 T cell genomes. Purified libraries were quantified with a Qubit 3.0 fluorometer, sized on a Bioanalyzer 2100, and re-quantified with the KAPA Library Quantification kit. Every immunoSEQ 96-well plate was sequenced on a dedicated single-read 150-cycle Illumina NextSeq 550 flow cell. The original pipeline was this. Because the immunoSEQ output included only junctional sequences and no quality scores, the filtering could not be the same as the filtering used for full-length reads. Sequences were annotated with PyIR, a Python wrapper for IgBLAST v1.9, using IMGT germline references to assign V/J genes and CDR3. Reads were removed for weak V/J assignments (E-value above 1e-6), missing CDR3, stop codons, out-of-frame junctions, or ambiguous translated residues. A V3J clonotype was defined by an identical inferred V gene, J gene, and CDR3 amino acid sequence. To compute the percentage overlap between repertoires, the number of shared unique clonotypes was divided by the size of the smaller repertoire. Repertoire richness was assessed with RTK rarefaction, the Chao1 estimator, and Recon v2.1 estimates of unobserved clonotypes. Generation probabilities for all TCRbeta clonotypes obtained by the gDNA method from a handful of donors were computed using OLGA. TCRdb took over this immuneACCESS table, retaining in-frame rearrangements with V and J assigned. Such tables are incomplete; in checked studies, under half of the missing clones stem from an unresolved V gene, and the remainder is unexplained. V and J calls and clone size are copied from that table; D and trimming were computed from the DNA. The sample records about a million clones, about 75% of which are singletons. The ten largest clonotypes hold nearly 1.5% of the sample.

The source of the sample is a study of shared clonotypes between healthy human individuals (dated by TCRdb to 2019 to 2021). Regarding the study in general: A couple of women and a few men aged 18 to 49 years were included in the cohort. For each donor, CD4 naive and CD4 memory were each given three plates, CD8 naive was given two plates, and CD8 memory was given one plate. Blood TCR repertoires of about five healthy adults were deeply sequenced to estimate repertoire size and the extent of clonotype sharing between individuals. Different laboratories and diverse techniques were used to prepare libraries and sequence TCR repertoires, to increase sequencing depth and limit assay-specific biases. Leukapheresis yielded between about 0.85 and 9 billion PBMCs per donor.

On the study overall, not on this receptor specifically: Pairwise subsampling indicated that sequencing depth was expected to affect the degree of clonotype sharing among donors. Naive subsets generally had larger estimated clonotype richness than memory subsets. Incomplete sequencing was indicated by rarefaction of sorted-subset datasets, despite the large sequencing depth. About 4.5% of naive CD4, 3.5% of naive CD8, around 2.3% of memory CD4, and 0.35% to 0.5% of memory CD8 clonotypes were shared across several donors. Compared with non-shared clonotypes, the clonotypes found in all four sorted-subset donors had higher generation probabilities. Sampling was restricted to blood, and TCR repertoires in tissues likely differ from the TCR repertoires found in blood. Because the study included a small number of donors, the genetic and exposure-history diversity represented was limited.

Ends trimmed: V by 5 bases, J by 0 bases; bases unmatched to a gene: 4. Including the terminal cysteine and phenylalanine, the CDR3 comprises 16 residues. Of the read, only the CDR3 DNA is kept; its 48 bases are in frame from base 1. CDR1 and CDR2 are read off the germline V gene as SGHVS and FNYEAQ. Sample: memory CD4+ T cells sorted from blood. Reading the label with the study, this specimen's cell subset or site is: CD45RA-negative fraction. This sequence was found in a man between 18 and 35 years old in good health. The chain is assembled from TRBV7-6 and TRBJ2-2, and 9 bases in between align with TRBD2. In nucleotides, the sequence is TGTGCCAGCAGCCTTAGACTAGCGGCGAACACCGGGGAGCTGTTTTTT. This is translated as CASSLRLAANTGELFF. Outside the CDR3, residues come from the reference TRBV7-6 and TRBJ2-2 proteins, so the full variable domain is: GAGVSQSPRYKVTKRGQDVALRCDPISGHVSLYWYRQALGQGPEFLTYFNYEAQQDKSGLPNDRFSAERPEGSISTLTIQRTEQRDSAMYRCASSLRLAANTGELFFGEGSRLTVL.